A selection of T cell receptor beta chains follows, all from one sample in a study of shared clonotypes between healthy human individuals. This table comes from immunoSEQ multiplex PCR, and its TCRdb copy is limited to in-frame clones, with some not included. The sample has roughly 2,000,000 clones, approximately 94% seen once. Sequencing input: naive CD8+ T cells sorted from blood. Receptors originate from a man in his late teens or twenties in good health. The CDR3 runs from the conserved cysteine through the conserved F or W. A D gene is named only where the DNA matches it firmly. Expanded clones get a size class; other rows say once, few or many, or leave the size out.

d_gene	j_gene	v_gene	abundance	CDR3nt	CDR3aa
.	TRBJ2-7	TRBV11-2	.	TGTGCCAGCAGCTTAGCCCCGGCTACCTACGAGCAGTACTTC	CASSLAPATYEQYF
.	TRBJ1-5	TRBV7-9	once	TGTGCCAGCAGCTTCGGTGGCGATCAGCCCCAGCATTTT	CASSFGGDQPQHF
TRBD1	TRBJ1-1	TRBV9	once	TGTGCCAGCAGCTCAATTCAGGGGGCCCTCTACACTGAAGCTTTCTTT	CASSSIQGALYTEAFF
.	TRBJ2-2	TRBV5-1	.	TGCGCCAGCAGCTTTCGGACAGTTGAGAACACCGGGGAGCTGTTTTTT	CASSFRTVENTGELFF
.	TRBJ1-3	TRBV4-1	.	TGCGCCAGCAGCCAAGTCGCCGCAGGCTCTGGAAACACCATATATTTT	CASSQVAAGSGNTIYF
.	TRBJ1-2	TRBV9	.	TGTGCCAGCAGCGACGGGACCTTCGGCTACACCTTC	CASSDGTFGYTF
TRBD2	TRBJ2-2	TRBV7-9	.	TGTGCCAGCAGCCACCCTAGCGGGAGTATTGGAGGGACCGGGGAGCTGTTTTTT	CASSHPSGSIGGTGELFF
.	TRBJ2-7	TRBV27	.	TGTGCCAGCAGTTTAGGCCAGGGCTCCTACGAGCAGTACTTC	CASSLGQGSYEQYF
TRBD1	TRBJ2-3	TRBV19	once	TGTGCCACATTACAGGGGGCGACAGATACGCAGTATTTT	CATLQGATDTQYF
.	TRBJ2-1	TRBV6-5	once	TGTGCCAGCAGTTACTACCCTGGGGCGTACAATGAGCAGTTCTTC	CASSYYPGAYNEQFF
.	TRBJ1-2	TRBV28	.	TGTGCCAGCAGTTTACAGGGGTGGTATGGCTACACCTTC	CASSLQGWYGYTF
.	TRBJ1-2	TRBV4-1	.	TGCGCCAGCAGCCAAGAGGGGGAGGGGGTAGCTAACTATGGCTACACCTTC	CASSQEGEGVANYGYTF
TRBD2	TRBJ2-5	TRBV6-5	.	TGTGCCAGCAGTTACACTAGCGGGAGCTTAGAGACCCAGTACTTC	CASSYTSGSLETQYF
.	TRBJ2-7	TRBV7-9	.	TGTGCCAGCAGCTCGGTGGGGACGGGGGCAGCCTACGAGCAGTACTTC	CASSSVGTGAAYEQYF
TRBD1	TRBJ1-2	TRBV13	.	TGTGCCAGCAGCTTACCCGCCCGAGACAGGGACTATGGCTACACCTTC	CASSLPARDRDYGYTF
.	TRBJ1-1	TRBV6-5	.	TGTGCCAGCCTGATACAGGGAACCAAGGGCACTGAAGCTTTCTTT	CASLIQGTKGTEAFF
.	TRBJ2-1	TRBV7-9	.	TGTGCCAGCAGCCGCGTTGGGACTTACTCCTACAATGAGCAGTTCTTC	CASSRVGTYSYNEQFF
.	TRBJ2-2	TRBV18	.	TGTGCCAGCTCTCCCGAGACTAGAATGAACACCGGGGAGCTGTTTTTT	CASSPETRMNTGELFF
.	TRBJ2-1	TRBV28	.	TGTGCCAGCAGTCCCCGCGGCGACCAGTACAATGAGCAGTTCTTC	CASSPRGDQYNEQFF
TRBD1	TRBJ2-7	TRBV7-2	.	TGTGCCAGCAGCAACAGGGGTAGCTACGAGCAGTACTTC	CASSNRGSYEQYF
TRBD2	TRBJ2-3	TRBV7-9	.	TGTGCCAGCACCTATAGCGGGGGGAGCACAGATACGCAGTATTTT	CASTYSGGSTDTQYF
.	TRBJ2-7	TRBV21-1	.	TGTGCTACCAGCAGCAAATATTGGCCCCGACAGGGGACGAGGGTAGCGGTTACCTACGAGCAGTACTTC	CATSSKYWPRQGTRVAVTYEQYF
.	TRBJ2-7	TRBV4-3	.	TGCGCCAGCAGCCAAGATACAACCGATAGGGTAGGGATCGACGAGCAGTACTTC	CASSQDTTDRVGIDEQYF
.	TRBJ1-1	TRBV6-6	.	TGTGCCAGCAGCCCCATGGGGGGCACTGAAGCTTTCTTT	CASSPMGGTEAFF
TRBD2	TRBJ2-2	TRBV2	.	TGTGCCAGCAGTGAATCTGCTAGCGGGGGAACCGGCGGGGAGCTGTTTTTT	CASSESASGGTGGELFF
TRBD1	TRBJ1-1	TRBV4-1	.	TGCGCCAGCAGGATCACAGGGGGTGACACTGAAGCTTTCTTT	CASRITGGDTEAFF
.	TRBJ1-1	TRBV27	once	TGTGCCAGCAGGAAACAGGGAGGAGGATACACTGAAGCTTTCTTT	CASRKQGGGYTEAFF
.	TRBJ2-7	TRBV4-1	.	TGCGCCAGCAGCCAAGATAGTTACCAAACCTACGAGCAGTACTTC	CASSQDSYQTYEQYF
.	TRBJ1-3	TRBV25-1	.	TGTGCCAGCAGTGAGTCGGGGTCTGGAAACACCATATATTTT	CASSESGSGNTIYF
.	TRBJ2-7	TRBV7-2	.	TGTGCCAGCAGCTTAGAGGGCCGACTAAACTACGAGCAGTACTTC	CASSLEGRLNYEQYF
.	TRBJ2-1	TRBV7-9	.	TGTGCCAGCAGCTTACCCCGCGGGACTGTTGCTTACAATGAGCAGTTCTTC	CASSLPRGTVAYNEQFF
TRBD1	TRBJ2-7	TRBV11-2	.	TGTGCCAGCAGCTACGACAGGGGGACATCCTACGAGCAGTACTTC	CASSYDRGTSYEQYF
.	TRBJ1-5	TRBV5-6	.	TGTGCCAGCAGCTTGTTACAGGGCGATCAGCCCCAGCATTTT	CASSLLQGDQPQHF
.	TRBJ1-1	TRBV7-9	.	TGTGCCAGCAGCTTTAGTAACACTGAAGCTTTCTTT	CASSFSNTEAFF
.	TRBJ2-3	TRBV7-9	.	TGTGCCAGCAGCCCAACTTTAAACACAGATACGCAGTATTTT	CASSPTLNTDTQYF
.	TRBJ1-4	TRBV30	.	TGTGCCTGGAACTCGGGTAATAATGAAAAACTGTTTTTT	CAWNSGNNEKLFF
.	TRBJ2-7	TRBV6-1	.	TGTGCCAGCAGTGACTGGGGGGTATCCTACGAGCAGTACTTC	CASSDWGVSYEQYF
TRBD2	TRBJ2-1	TRBV5-4	.	TGTGCCAGCAGCTTGGATCCTAGCGGATACAATGAGCAGTTCTTC	CASSLDPSGYNEQFF
TRBD1	TRBJ1-2	TRBV7-3	few	TGTGCCAGCAGCCCTACCGGGACAGAGGACTATGGCTACACCTTC	CASSPTGTEDYGYTF
.	TRBJ2-7	TRBV5-1	.	TGCGCCAGCAGCTTGGCCCAAGGGTTCTCTCACGAGCAGTACTTC	CASSLAQGFSHEQYF
TRBD1	TRBJ2-3	TRBV28	once	TGTGCCAGCAGTTGGAGATACCGGGACAGGGGCACAGATACGCAGTATTTT	CASSWRYRDRGTDTQYF
TRBD1	TRBJ1-2	TRBV27	.	TGTGCCAGCAGTTTACGACAGGGGGCCAATGGCTACACCTTC	CASSLRQGANGYTF
.	TRBJ2-7	TRBV13	.	TGTGCCAGCAGCTGGGGACTGGAAAGCTCCTACGAGCAGTACTTC	CASSWGLESSYEQYF
TRBD1	TRBJ1-2	TRBV5-1	once	TGCGCCAGCAGCTCGGGACAGGGACTAGGTGGCTACACCTTC	CASSSGQGLGGYTF
.	TRBJ1-1	TRBV7-9	.	TGTGCCAGCAGCTCGTCCGGGAACACTGAAGCTTTCTTT	CASSSSGNTEAFF
.	TRBJ1-1	TRBV6-6	once	TGTGCCAGCATTCAGGGTCTTGGGGCTTTCTTT	CASIQGLGAFF
TRBD2	TRBJ2-7	TRBV29-1	.	TGCAGCGTTGTGATAGCGGGCTACGAGCAGTACTTC	CSVVIAGYEQYF
.	TRBJ2-1	TRBV10-2	.	TGCGCCAGCAGTGAGTGGGGGGGCCTCAATGAGCAGTTCTTC	CASSEWGGLNEQFF
.	TRBJ2-7	TRBV6-1	.	TGTGCCAGCAGTGAAGCCTTCCCCTACGAGCAGTACTTC	CASSEAFPYEQYF
.	TRBJ2-7	TRBV4-1	once	TGCGCCAGCAGCCTGACGGACGGCTCCTACGAGCAGTACTTC	CASSLTDGSYEQYF
.	TRBJ2-7	TRBV7-6	.	TGTGCCAGCAGCTTAGCGCGCTCCTACGAGCAGTACTTC	CASSLARSYEQYF
TRBD1	TRBJ1-3	TRBV4-1	.	TGCGCCAGCAGCCCCCTTGGCACAGGGGGTTTGGGAAACACCATATATTTT	CASSPLGTGGLGNTIYF
TRBD1	TRBJ1-1	TRBV5-4	.	TGTGCCAGCAGCCCGGACAGGGACTACACTGAAGCTTTCTTT	CASSPDRDYTEAFF
.	TRBJ2-2	TRBV30	once	TGTGCCTGGAGTGTAGTATACCCCGGGGAGCTGTTTTTT	CAWSVVYPGELFF